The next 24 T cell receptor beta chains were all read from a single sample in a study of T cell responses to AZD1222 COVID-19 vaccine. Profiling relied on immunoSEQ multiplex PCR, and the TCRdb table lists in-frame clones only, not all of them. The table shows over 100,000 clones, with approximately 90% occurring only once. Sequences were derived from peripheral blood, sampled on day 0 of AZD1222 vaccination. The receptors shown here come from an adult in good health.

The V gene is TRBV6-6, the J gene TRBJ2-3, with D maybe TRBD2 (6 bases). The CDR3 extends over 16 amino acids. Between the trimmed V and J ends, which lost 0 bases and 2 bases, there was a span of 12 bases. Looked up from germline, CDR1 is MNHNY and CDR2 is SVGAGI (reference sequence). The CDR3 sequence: CASSYSASDNTDTQYF. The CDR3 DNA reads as TGTGCCAGCAGTTACTCGGCTAGCGATAACACAGATACGCAGTATTTT.

CDR3 sequence reads: CASSQIPGQGYEQYF. CDR3 nucleotide sequence: TGCGCCAGCAGCCAAATTCCGGGACAGGGCTACGAGCAGTACTTC. The genes are TRBV4-3 and TRBJ2-7, with 9 positions matching TRBD1. Germline V gene data show CDR1 as LGHNA and CDR2 as YSLEER. The V and J ends lost 2 bases and 3 bases, in that order; junction bases with no gene match: 5. The CDR3 is 15 amino acids.

The CDR3 DNA reads as TGTGCCAGCAGTGGACAGGCCAACACTGAAGCTTTCTTT. It codes for CASSGQANTEAFF. The V and J genes are TRBV27 and TRBJ1-1; 7 bases align to TRBD1. Germline V gene lookup returns CDR1 MNHEY and CDR2 SMNVEV (reference sequence). The CDR3 is 13 amino acids. Trimming removed 5 bases from V and 2 bases from J; junction bases left unmatched: 2.

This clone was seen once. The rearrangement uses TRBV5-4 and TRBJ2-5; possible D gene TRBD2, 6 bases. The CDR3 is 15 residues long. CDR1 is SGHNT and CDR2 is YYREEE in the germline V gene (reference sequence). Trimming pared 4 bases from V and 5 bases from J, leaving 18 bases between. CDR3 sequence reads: CASSTGLPGEETQYF. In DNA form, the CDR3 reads TGTGCCAGCAGCACGGGACTTCCCGGAGAGGAGACCCAGTACTTC.

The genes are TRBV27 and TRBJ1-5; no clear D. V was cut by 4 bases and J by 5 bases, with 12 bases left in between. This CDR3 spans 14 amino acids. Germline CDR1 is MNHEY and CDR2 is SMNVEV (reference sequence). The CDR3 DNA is TGTGCCAGCAGTTCCCGGACGGGAGATCAGCCCCAGCATTTT. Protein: CASSSRTGDQPQHF.

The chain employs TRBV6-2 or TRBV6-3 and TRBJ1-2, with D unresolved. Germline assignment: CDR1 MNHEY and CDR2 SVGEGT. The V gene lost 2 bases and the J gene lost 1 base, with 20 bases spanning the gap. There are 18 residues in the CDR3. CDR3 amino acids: CASSYLSAPSLHNYGYTF. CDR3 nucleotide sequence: TGTGCCAGCAGTTACCTGTCAGCGCCCTCGCTTCATAACTATGGCTACACCTTC.

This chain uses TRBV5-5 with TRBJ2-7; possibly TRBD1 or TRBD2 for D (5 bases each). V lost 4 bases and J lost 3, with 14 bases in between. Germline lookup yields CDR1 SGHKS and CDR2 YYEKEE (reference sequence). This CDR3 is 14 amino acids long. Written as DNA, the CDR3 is TGTGCCAGCAGCCCCGGGGCAGCAAACTACGAGCAGTACTTC. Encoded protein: CASSPGAANYEQYF.

DNA for the CDR3: TGTGCCAGCAGTATTGGTGGAGCGGGGTCCTACGAGCAGTACTTC. This gives the protein CASSIGGAGSYEQYF. This chain links TRBV6-2 or TRBV6-3 with TRBJ2-7, with 7 positions matching TRBD2. Germline V gene sequence: CDR1 MNHEY, CDR2 SVGEGT. This CDR3 comprises 15 residues. The trim removed 5 bases at V and 1 base at J, leaving 8 bases unmatched.

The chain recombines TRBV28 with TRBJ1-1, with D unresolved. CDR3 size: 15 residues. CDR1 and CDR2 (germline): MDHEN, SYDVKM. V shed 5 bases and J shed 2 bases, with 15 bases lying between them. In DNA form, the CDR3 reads TGTGCCAGCAGTCCGCCCGGTAGAATTAACACTGAAGCTTTCTTT. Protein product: CASSPPGRINTEAFF.

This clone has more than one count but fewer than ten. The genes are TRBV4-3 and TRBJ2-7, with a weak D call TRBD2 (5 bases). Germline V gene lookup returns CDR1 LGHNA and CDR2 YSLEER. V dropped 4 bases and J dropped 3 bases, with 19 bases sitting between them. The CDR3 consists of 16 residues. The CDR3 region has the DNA TGCGCCAGCAGCCCCGGCCACTTCATCGGGGTCTACGAGCAGTACTTC. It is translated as CASSPGHFIGVYEQYF.

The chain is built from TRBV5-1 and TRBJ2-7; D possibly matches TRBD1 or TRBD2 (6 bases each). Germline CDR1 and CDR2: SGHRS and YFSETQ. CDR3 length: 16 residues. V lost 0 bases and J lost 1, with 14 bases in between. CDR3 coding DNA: TGCGCCAGCAGCTTGGTTTTAGGGGGGCCTTCCTACGAGCAGTACTTC. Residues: CASSLVLGGPSYEQYF.

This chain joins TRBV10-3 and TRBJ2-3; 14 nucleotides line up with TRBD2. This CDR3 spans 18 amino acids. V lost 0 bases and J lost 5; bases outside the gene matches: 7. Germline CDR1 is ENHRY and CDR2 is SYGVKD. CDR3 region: CAISESRTSGRQEDTQYF. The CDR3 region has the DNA TGTGCCATCAGTGAGTCGAGGACTAGCGGGAGGCAGGAAGATACGCAGTATTTT.

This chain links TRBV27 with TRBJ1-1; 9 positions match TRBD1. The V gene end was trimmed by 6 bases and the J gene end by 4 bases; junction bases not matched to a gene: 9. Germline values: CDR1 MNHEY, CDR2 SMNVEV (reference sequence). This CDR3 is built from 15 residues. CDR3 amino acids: CASSIDTGGRTEAFF. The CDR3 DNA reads TGTGCCAGCAGCATTGACACAGGGGGCCGCACTGAAGCTTTCTTT.

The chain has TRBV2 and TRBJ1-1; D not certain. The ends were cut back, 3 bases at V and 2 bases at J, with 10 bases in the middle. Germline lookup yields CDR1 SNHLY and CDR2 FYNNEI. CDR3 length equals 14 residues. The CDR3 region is CASSDGRENTEAFF. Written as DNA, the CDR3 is TGTGCCAGCAGTGACGGACGAGAAAACACTGAAGCTTTCTTT.

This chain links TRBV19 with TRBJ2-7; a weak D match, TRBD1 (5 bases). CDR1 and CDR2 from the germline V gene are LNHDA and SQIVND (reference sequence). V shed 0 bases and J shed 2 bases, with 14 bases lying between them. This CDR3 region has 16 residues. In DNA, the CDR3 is TGTGCCAGTAGTATAGACACGACAGTCCCCCCCTACGAGCAGTACTTC. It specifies CASSIDTTVPPYEQYF.

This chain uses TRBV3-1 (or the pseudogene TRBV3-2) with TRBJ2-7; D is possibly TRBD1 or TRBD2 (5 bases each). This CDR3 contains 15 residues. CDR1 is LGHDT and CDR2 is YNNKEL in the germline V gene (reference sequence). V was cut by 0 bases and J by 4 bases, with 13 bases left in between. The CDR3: CASSQDRGGRYEQYF. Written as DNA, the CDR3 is TGTGCCAGCAGCCAAGATCGGGGCGGGCGGTACGAGCAGTACTTC.

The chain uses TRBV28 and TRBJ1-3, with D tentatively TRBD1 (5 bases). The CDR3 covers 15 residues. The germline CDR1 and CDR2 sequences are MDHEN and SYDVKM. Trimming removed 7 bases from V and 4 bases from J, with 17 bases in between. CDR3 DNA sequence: TGTGCCAGCACCCTAGGGACGATACTCGGAAACACCATATATTTT. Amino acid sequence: CASTLGTILGNTIYF.

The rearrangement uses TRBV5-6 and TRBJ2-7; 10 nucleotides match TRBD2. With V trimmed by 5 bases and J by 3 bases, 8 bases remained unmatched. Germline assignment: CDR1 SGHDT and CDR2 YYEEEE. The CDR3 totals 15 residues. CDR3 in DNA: TGTGCCAGCAGGGTGGGACTAGCGAAACACTACGAGCAGTACTTC. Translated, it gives CASRVGLAKHYEQYF.

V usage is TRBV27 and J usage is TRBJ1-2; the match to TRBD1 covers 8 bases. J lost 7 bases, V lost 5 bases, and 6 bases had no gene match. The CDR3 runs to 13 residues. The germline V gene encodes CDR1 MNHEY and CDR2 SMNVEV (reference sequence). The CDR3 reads CASSRGQGVGYTF. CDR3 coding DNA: TGTGCCAGCAGTAGAGGACAGGGCGTTGGCTACACCTTC.

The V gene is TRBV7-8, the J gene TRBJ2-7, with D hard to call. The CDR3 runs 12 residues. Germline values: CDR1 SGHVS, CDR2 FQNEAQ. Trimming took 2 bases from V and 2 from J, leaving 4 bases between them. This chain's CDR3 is CASSLLAYEQYF. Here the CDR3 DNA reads TGTGCCAGCAGCTTATTAGCCTACGAGCAGTACTTC.

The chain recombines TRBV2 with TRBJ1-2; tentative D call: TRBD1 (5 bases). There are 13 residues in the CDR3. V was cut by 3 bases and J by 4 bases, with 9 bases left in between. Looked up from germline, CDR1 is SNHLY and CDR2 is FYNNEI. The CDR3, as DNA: TGTGCCAGCAGTGAGTCGGGGGGCTATGGCTACACCTTC. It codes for CASSESGGYGYTF.

The CDR3, as DNA: TGTGCCAGCAGCGTAGTAGCGTCTTACAATGAGCAGTTCTTC. This encodes CASSVVASYNEQFF. The rearrangement links TRBV9 to TRBJ2-1; TRBD2 is a possible D gene (5 bases). Germline values: CDR1 SGDLS, CDR2 YYNGEE. V shed 0 bases and J shed 4 bases, with 8 bases lying between them. CDR3 size: 14 residues. The full variable domain, with the rest looked up from reference TRBV9 and TRBJ2-1, is DSGVTQTPKHLITATGQRVTLRCSPRSGDLSVYWYQQSLDQGLQFLIQYYNGEERAKGNILERFSAQQFPDLHSELNLSSLELGDSALYFCASSVVASYNEQFFGPGTRLTVL.

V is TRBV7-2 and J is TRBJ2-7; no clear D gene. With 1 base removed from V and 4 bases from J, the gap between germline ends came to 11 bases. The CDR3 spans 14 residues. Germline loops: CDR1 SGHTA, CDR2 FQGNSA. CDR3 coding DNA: TGTGCCAGCAGCTTAGGGCTAGTAGCATACGAGCAGTACTTC. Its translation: CASSLGLVAYEQYF.

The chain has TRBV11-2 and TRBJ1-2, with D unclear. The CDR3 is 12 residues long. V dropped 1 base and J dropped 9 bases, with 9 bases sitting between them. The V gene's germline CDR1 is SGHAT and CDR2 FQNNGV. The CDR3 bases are TGTGCCAGCAGCTTAGTCGGAGCAAGCTACACCTTC. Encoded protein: CASSLVGASYTF.